This T cell receptor beta chain is from a study of OX40 agonist ivuxolimab in advanced cancers. The V end was cut by 3 bases, the J end by 5 bases, with 10 bases between. Per germline, CDR1 LNHDA and CDR2 SQIVND (reference sequence). The CDR3 sequence is 14 residues long. Clones were read by immunoSEQ multiplex PCR, and TCRdb kept only the in-frame ones, dropping some. This sample yields tens of thousands of clones, of which over 75% are seen a single time; over 6% belongs to the top ten. This chain joins TRBV19 and TRBJ1-4; D gene ambiguous. The sequence was obtained from an adult with an advanced solid tumor such as melanoma, head and neck, liver or kidney cancer. The sequenced sample was CD4+ or CD8+ T cells sorted from blood, obtained in a trial of the OX40 agonist ivuxolimab. Here the CDR3 reads CASSIGSSNEKLFF. The CDR3 DNA sequence: TGTGCCAGTAGTATCGGCAGTTCCAATGAAAAACTGTTTTTT.